This T cell receptor (beta chain) was captured by sequencing in a study of T cells expressing NK-cell markers. From its re-call of the 5' RACE reads, TCRdb lists each CDR3 protein once, without DNA. The table for this sample gives 350,000 to 500,000 distinct CDR3 sequences. Germline lookup yields CDR1 SGHTA and CDR2 FQGTGA. This CDR3 comprises 16 residues. The sequence was obtained from a woman between 18 and 69 years old in good health. Material: blood T cells: a sorted CD56 or NKG2C T cell subset, CD4+ or CD8+ T cells, or bulk PBMC T cells (not recorded which). The V gene is TRBV7-3, the J gene TRBJ2-1; TCRdb proposes TRBD2, but this gene call is untestable without DNA. CDR3 residues: CASSLMAGAVYNEQFF.